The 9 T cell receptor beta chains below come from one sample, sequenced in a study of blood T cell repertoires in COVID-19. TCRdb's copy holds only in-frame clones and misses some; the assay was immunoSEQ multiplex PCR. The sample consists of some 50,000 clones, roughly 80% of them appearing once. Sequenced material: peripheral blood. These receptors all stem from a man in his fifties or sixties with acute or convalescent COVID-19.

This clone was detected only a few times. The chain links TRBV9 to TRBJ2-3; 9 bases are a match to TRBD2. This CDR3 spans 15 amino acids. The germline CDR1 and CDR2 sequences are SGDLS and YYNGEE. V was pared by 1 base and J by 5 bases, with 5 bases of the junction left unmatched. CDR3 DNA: TGTGCCAGCAGCGTATCGAGCGGGGGGAGAGATACGCAGTATTTT. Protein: CASSVSSGGRDTQYF. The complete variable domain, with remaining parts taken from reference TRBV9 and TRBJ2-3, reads DSGVTQTPKHLITATGQRVTLRCSPRSGDLSVYWYQQSLDQGLQFLIQYYNGEERAKGNILERFSAQQFPDLHSELNLSSLELGDSALYFCASSVSSGGRDTQYFGPGTRLTVL.

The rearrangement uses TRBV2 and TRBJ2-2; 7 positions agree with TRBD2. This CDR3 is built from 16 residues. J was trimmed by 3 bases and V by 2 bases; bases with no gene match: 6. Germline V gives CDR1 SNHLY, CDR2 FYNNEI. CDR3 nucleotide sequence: TGTGCCAGCAGTGAACAAACGGGGGGTGACACCGGGGAGCTGTTTTTT. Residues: CASSEQTGGDTGELFF.

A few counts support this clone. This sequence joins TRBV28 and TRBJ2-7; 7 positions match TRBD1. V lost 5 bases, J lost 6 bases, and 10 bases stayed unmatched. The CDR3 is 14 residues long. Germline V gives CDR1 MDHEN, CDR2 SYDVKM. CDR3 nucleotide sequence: TGTGCCAGCAGTCAAGGGGGCGCGTATCCCGAGCAGTACTTC. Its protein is CASSQGGAYPEQYF.

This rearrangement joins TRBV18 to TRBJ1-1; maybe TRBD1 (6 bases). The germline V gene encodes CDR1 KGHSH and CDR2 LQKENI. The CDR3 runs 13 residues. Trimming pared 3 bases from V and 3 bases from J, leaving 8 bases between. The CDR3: CASSPHRDTEAFF. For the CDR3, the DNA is TGTGCCAGCTCACCCCACAGGGACACTGAAGCTTTCTTT.

CDR3: CASSQVSDRGNYGYTF. DNA for the CDR3: TGCGCCAGCAGCCAAGTGTCGGACAGGGGGAACTATGGCTACACCTTC. V usage is TRBV4-1 and J usage is TRBJ1-2, with 10 bases lining up with TRBD1. The V and J ends lost 1 base and 2 bases, in that order; junction bases with no gene match: 4. There are 16 residues in the CDR3. The germline V gene encodes CDR1 MGHRA and CDR2 YSYEKL.

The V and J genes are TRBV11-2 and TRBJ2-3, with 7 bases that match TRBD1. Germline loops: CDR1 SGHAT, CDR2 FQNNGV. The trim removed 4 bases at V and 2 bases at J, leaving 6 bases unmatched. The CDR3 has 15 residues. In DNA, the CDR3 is TGTGCCAGCAGCTCCAGTAGGGGGCCCACAGATACGCAGTATTTT. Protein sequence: CASSSSRGPTDTQYF. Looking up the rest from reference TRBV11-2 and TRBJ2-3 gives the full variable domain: EAGVAQSPRYKIIEKRQSVAFWCNPISGHATLYWYQQILGQGPKLLIQFQNNGVVDDSQLPKDRFSAERLKGVDSTLKIQPAKLEDSAVYLCASSSSRGPTDTQYFGPGTRLTVL.

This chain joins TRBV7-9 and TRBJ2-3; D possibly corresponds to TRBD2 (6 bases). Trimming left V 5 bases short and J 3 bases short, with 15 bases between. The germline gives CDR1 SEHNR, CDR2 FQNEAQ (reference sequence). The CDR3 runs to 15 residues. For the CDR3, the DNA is TGTGCCAGCAGCCCACTTGGGGGGTGGACAGATACGCAGTATTTT. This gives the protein CASSPLGGWTDTQYF. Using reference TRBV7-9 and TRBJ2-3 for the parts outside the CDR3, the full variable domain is DTGVSQNPRHKITKRGQNVTFRCDPISEHNRLYWYRQTLGQGPEFLTYFQNEAQLEKSRLLSDRFSAERPKGSFSTLEIQRTEQGDSAMYLCASSPLGGWTDTQYFGPGTRLTVL.

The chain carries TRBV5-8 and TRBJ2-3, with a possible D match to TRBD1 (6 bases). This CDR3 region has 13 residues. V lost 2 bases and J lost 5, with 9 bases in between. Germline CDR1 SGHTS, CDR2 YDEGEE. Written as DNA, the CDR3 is TGTGCCAGCAGCTTCGACAGGAAAGATACGCAGTATTTT. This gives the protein CASSFDRKDTQYF.

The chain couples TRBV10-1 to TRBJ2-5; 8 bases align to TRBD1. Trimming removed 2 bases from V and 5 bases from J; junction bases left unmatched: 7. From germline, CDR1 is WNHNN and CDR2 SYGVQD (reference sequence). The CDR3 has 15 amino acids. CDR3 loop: CASSEGRGRGETQYF. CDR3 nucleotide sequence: TGCGCCAGCAGTGAGGGCAGGGGGCGCGGGGAGACCCAGTACTTC.